Listed below are T cell receptor beta chains from one sample, sequenced in a study of cytomegalovirus exposure and HLA in healthy donors. Generated by immunoSEQ multiplex PCR, the TCRdb table keeps only in-frame clones and is missing some. The top ten clones hold about 1.9% of a sample with approximately 120,000 clones, roughly 90% of them seen once. The sequencing input was PBMCs. These receptors all stem from a woman under 30 in good health and CMV-seronegative. Each CDR3 is given with its conserved first and last residue. The D gene is left open where the match is weak. Only some rows state a clone size, as once, few, many or a class for expanded clones.

.	TRBJ2-3	TRBD2	TRBV5-1	TGCGCCAGCAGCCAAAAACTAGCGGGAGGTTACACAGATACGCAGTATTTT	CASSQKLAGGYTDTQYF
.	TRBJ2-4	.	TRBV4-1	TGCGCCAGCAGCCAAGGGGACTGGAACATTCAGTACTTC	CASSQGDWNIQYF
.	TRBJ1-2	.	TRBV6-5	TGTGCCAGCAGTCCTCAGACAGACTATGGCTACACCTTC	CASSPQTDYGYTF
.	TRBJ2-3	TRBD1	TRBV11-2	TGTGCCAGCAGCCGGACAGGGGGTGGCACAGATACGCAGTATTTT	CASSRTGGGTDTQYF
.	TRBJ2-7	.	TRBV9	TGTGCCAGCAGCGCCACCCCTAGCGACTCCTACGAGCAGTACTTC	CASSATPSDSYEQYF
.	TRBJ2-1	TRBD2	TRBV6-1	TGTGCCAGCAGTGATACGGGGGGGAGCTCCTACAATGAGCAGTTCTTC	CASSDTGGSSYNEQFF
.	TRBJ2-7	TRBD1	TRBV5-1	TGCGCCAGCAGCCGTGACAGGGGCCTCTCCGAGCAGTACTTC	CASSRDRGLSEQYF
.	TRBJ2-3	.	TRBV7-2	TGTGCCAGCATGTCCACTAGCACAGATACGCAGTATTTT	CASMSTSTDTQYF
.	TRBJ2-7	TRBD2	TRBV19	TGTGCCAGTAGTATCGGCCTAGCGGAGGGCTACGAGCAGTACTTC	CASSIGLAEGYEQYF
.	TRBJ1-1	.	TRBV2	TGTGCCAGCCCCGTCTCGGGAATGAAGAACACTGAAGCTTTCTTT	CASPVSGMKNTEAFF
.	TRBJ1-6	.	TRBV27	TGTGCCAGCAGTTTACGGGCAGGGGCTCCTCGTAGACCCCTCCACTTT	CASSLRAGAPRRPLHF
.	TRBJ2-3	.	TRBV28	TGTGCCACCGAAAAAGGGGCTTCCTACACAGATACGCAGTATTTT	CATEKGASYTDTQYF
.	TRBJ1-3	.	TRBV30	TGTGCCTGGAGTGTAACAATCGCTGGAAACACCATATATTTT	CAWSVTIAGNTIYF
.	TRBJ2-3	.	TRBV9	TGTGCCAGCACTACGGGGGCGGGAGATCGAGATACGCAGTATTTT	CASTTGAGDRDTQYF
.	TRBJ1-5	TRBD1	TRBV27	TGTGCCAGCAGCGGGGACAGGGGATATAGCAATCAGCCCCAGCATTTT	CASSGDRGYSNQPQHF
.	TRBJ2-1	TRBD2	TRBV14	TGTGCCAGCAGCCAAGATCAGATAAGCGGGAGGGGACATGAGCAGTTCTTC	CASSQDQISGRGHEQFF
.	TRBJ1-1	.	TRBV4-2	TGTGCCAGCAGCCAAGATCAAGGACAGTATGAAGCTTTCTTT	CASSQDQGQYEAFF
.	TRBJ1-5	.	TRBV30	TGTGCCTGGAGTCCTGGGGGGGCCTACAATCAGCCCCAGCATTTT	CAWSPGGAYNQPQHF
.	TRBJ1-3	.	TRBV16	TGTGCCAGCAGCCACCGACAACTGACTGGAAACACCATATATTTT	CASSHRQLTGNTIYF
.	TRBJ2-3	TRBD2	TRBV30	TGTGCCTGGATGAGGCTAGCGGGGATCCTGGGCACAGATACGCAGTATTTT	CAWMRLAGILGTDTQYF
.	TRBJ1-3	TRBD1	TRBV9	TGTGCCAGCAGCCCCGACAGGGGATCTGGAAACACCATATATTTT	CASSPDRGSGNTIYF
.	TRBJ1-4	TRBD1	TRBV2	TGTGCCAGCAGACAGGGGCTAGCAACTAATGAAAAACTGTTTTTT	CASRQGLATNEKLFF
once	TRBJ2-1	.	TRBV28	TGTGCCAGCAGTTTTCGGGGGGCAGCCTACAATGAGCAGTTCTTC	CASSFRGAAYNEQFF
once	TRBJ2-7	TRBD1	TRBV5-5	TGTGCCAGCAGCTTGGCCGGGGACAGGGACGACGAGCAGTACTTC	CASSLAGDRDDEQYF
.	TRBJ2-7	TRBD1	TRBV4-3	TGCGCCAGCAGCCAAGACATCCCTGGACAGGGATCTTACGAGCAGTACTTC	CASSQDIPGQGSYEQYF
.	TRBJ1-2	.	TRBV10-2	TGCGCCAGCAGTGAGTGGGAGACAATACATGGCTACACCTTC	CASSEWETIHGYTF
few	TRBJ1-6	TRBD1	TRBV6-5	TGTGCCAGCAGAGGACAGGGAAGGATTTCACCCCTCCACTTT	CASRGQGRISPLHF
.	TRBJ2-7	.	TRBV7-6	TGTGCCAGCAGCCTCGAGGATCTAAACACCTACGAGCAGTACTTC	CASSLEDLNTYEQYF
.	TRBJ2-1	.	TRBV29-1	TGCAGCGTTGTTCGAGATAGCTCCTACAATGAGCAGTTCTTC	CSVVRDSSYNEQFF
.	TRBJ1-3	TRBD1	TRBV30	TGTGCCTGGAGTGTTTTTATGGGACAGGGGTCTAGTGGAAACACCATATATTTT	CAWSVFMGQGSSGNTIYF
.	TRBJ1-2	.	TRBV9	TGTGCCAGCAGCGTAGTGGTGGCAGGGTCAGTCTACACCTTC	CASSVVVAGSVYTF
.	TRBJ2-1	TRBD1	TRBV9	TGTGCCAGCAGCAAGGGACAGGGGGTCCGTGAGCAGTTCTTC	CASSKGQGVREQFF
.	TRBJ1-1	.	TRBV29-1	TGCAGCGTTGAGTATCTGGGGCGAATGGGCACTGAAGCTTTCTTT	CSVEYLGRMGTEAFF
.	TRBJ1-2	.	TRBV9	TGTGCCAGCAGCGTGGACAGTAACTATGGCTACACCTTC	CASSVDSNYGYTF
.	TRBJ2-1	.	TRBV9	TGTGCCAGCAGCGTGGTGAACGGTGAGCAGTTCTTC	CASSVVNGEQFF
.	TRBJ2-3	TRBD2	TRBV9	TGTGCCAGCAGCACCGGGACTAGCGGGAGAACAGATACGCAGTATTTT	CASSTGTSGRTDTQYF
once	TRBJ2-1	.	TRBV4-3	TGCGCCAGCAGCCAAGGTTATGACAGTGCTGCCTACAATGAGCAGTTCTTC	CASSQGYDSAAYNEQFF
.	TRBJ2-6	TRBD1	TRBV30	TGTGCCTGGAGTCGGGACAGAGGCTCCTCTGGGGCCAACGTCCTGACTTTC	CAWSRDRGSSGANVLTF
.	TRBJ2-1	TRBD2	TRBV5-1	TGCGCCAGCAGCCCTTCTAGCGGGGGAGGGCACAATGAGCAGTTCTTC	CASSPSSGGGHNEQFF
.	TRBJ2-7	TRBD2	TRBV9	TGTGCCAGCTCTAGCGGGAGTGCAGCCGAGCAGTACTTC	CASSSGSAAEQYF
.	TRBJ1-1	.	TRBV5-4	TGTGCCAGCAGCACCGGACAGTCGGGTGGTACTGAAGCTTTCTTT	CASSTGQSGGTEAFF
.	TRBJ2-1	TRBD2	TRBV28	TGTGCCAGCACCCCTCCTAGCGGACTTTCCTACAATGAGCAGTTCTTC	CASTPPSGLSYNEQFF
.	TRBJ2-3	TRBD1	TRBV18	TGTGCCAGCTCACCAAATGGACAGGGATTCACAGATACGCAGTATTTT	CASSPNGQGFTDTQYF
once	TRBJ2-1	.	TRBV7-3	TGTGCCAGCAGCTTAGCGGGTCGGGACAATGAGCAGTTCTTC	CASSLAGRDNEQFF
.	TRBJ1-6	.	TRBV27	TGTGCCAGCAGTTTCGGACAGCTTGTAGACCTCACTTATAATTCACCCCTCCACTTT	CASSFGQLVDLTYNSPLHF
.	TRBJ2-4	TRBD1	TRBV19	TGTGCCAGTAGCCCGGACAGGGAAGGAGCGGTGAACATTCAGTACTTC	CASSPDREGAVNIQYF
.	TRBJ1-2	.	TRBV6-5	TGTGCCAGCAGTTCGGACAGACAAGCCTATGGCTACACCTTC	CASSSDRQAYGYTF
.	TRBJ2-3	.	TRBV5-1	TGCGCCAGCAGCTTGGAGCACTCGATAGATACGCAGTATTTT	CASSLEHSIDTQYF
.	TRBJ2-7	.	TRBV4-1	TGCGCCAGCAGCCACCGACTGGTCTCCTACGAGCAGTACTTC	CASSHRLVSYEQYF
.	TRBJ1-1	.	TRBV7-2	TGTGCCAGCAGAACAACCTCAACAGGGACCAACACTGAAGCTTTCTTT	CASRTTSTGTNTEAFF